The 5 T cell receptor beta chains listed next were all sequenced from one sample in a study of Ad26.COV2.S vaccination and SARS-CoV-2 variants. Profiled with immunoSEQ multiplex PCR; TCRdb holds only in-frame clones, not every one. The sample has roughly 510,000 clones; roughly 85% are singletons. The treatment here: about 20 received Ad26.COV2.S at low or high dose, single or two shots; 5 received placebo; per-sample allocation not given. It was on day 63 after the first vaccine or placebo injection that samples were taken. Here the sequenced sample was peripheral blood, taken in a trial of Ad26.COV2.S vaccine versus placebo. The receptors derive from a person aged 18-60 years who received the Ad26.COV2.S COVID-19 vaccine or a placebo.

This clone was seen once. V usage is TRBV18 and J usage is TRBJ1-2; no firm D call. CDR3 length: 12 amino acids. The V gene lost 2 bases and the J gene lost 3 bases, with 4 bases spanning the gap. CDR1 is KGHSH, CDR2 LQKENI, per germline. The CDR3 spells CASSPNDYGYTF. CDR3 nucleotides: TGTGCCAGCTCACCAAACGACTATGGCTACACCTTC. Complete variable domain (other parts from reference TRBV18 and TRBJ1-2): NAGVMQNPRHLVRRRGQEARLRCSPMKGHSHVYWYRQLPEEGLKFMVYLQKENIIDESGMPKERFSAEFPKEGPSILRIQQVVRGDSAAYFCASSPNDYGYTFGSGTRLTVV.

The V gene is TRBV6-1, the J gene TRBJ1-1; tentative D call: TRBD1 (6 bases). Trimming pared 3 bases from V and 7 bases from J, leaving 12 bases between. CDR3 length: 13 residues. Germline CDR1 reads MNHNS; CDR2 reads SASEGT. For the CDR3, the DNA is TGTGCCAGCAGTGACCGACAGGATGGTGAAGCTTTCTTT. It yields the protein CASSDRQDGEAFF.

The chain joins TRBV10-3 to TRBJ2-3; tentative D call: TRBD1 (8 bases). Germline V lookup: CDR1 ENHRY, CDR2 SYGVKD. The CDR3 spans 19 residues. Deletions cut 8 bases from V and 3 bases from J, with 30 bases between. The CDR3 region is CAIRRGQGAGGSGTDTQYF. Here the CDR3 DNA reads TGTGCCATCCGACGGGGGCAGGGGGCAGGCGGGAGTGGGACAGATACGCAGTATTTT.

This clone has a handful of counts. The chain has TRBV12-3 or TRBV12-4 and TRBJ2-3, with D uncertain. CDR3 length: 13 amino acids. The V gene lost 6 bases and the J gene lost 3 bases, with 10 bases spanning the gap. CDR3 protein: CASRYGATDTQYF. CDR3 nucleotide sequence: TGTGCCAGCAGATACGGAGCGACAGATACGCAGTATTTT.

In its sample, this clone was seen a few times. The J gene is TRBJ1-5, the V gene TRBV7-6; D call uncertain. CDR3 length: 13 residues. Deletions cut 1 base from V and 7 bases from J, with 8 bases between. Germline V gene lookup returns CDR1 SGHVS and CDR2 FNYEAQ. The chain's CDR3 is CASSLGQGQPQHF. The CDR3 bases are TGTGCCAGCAGCTTAGGACAAGGCCAGCCCCAGCATTTT.